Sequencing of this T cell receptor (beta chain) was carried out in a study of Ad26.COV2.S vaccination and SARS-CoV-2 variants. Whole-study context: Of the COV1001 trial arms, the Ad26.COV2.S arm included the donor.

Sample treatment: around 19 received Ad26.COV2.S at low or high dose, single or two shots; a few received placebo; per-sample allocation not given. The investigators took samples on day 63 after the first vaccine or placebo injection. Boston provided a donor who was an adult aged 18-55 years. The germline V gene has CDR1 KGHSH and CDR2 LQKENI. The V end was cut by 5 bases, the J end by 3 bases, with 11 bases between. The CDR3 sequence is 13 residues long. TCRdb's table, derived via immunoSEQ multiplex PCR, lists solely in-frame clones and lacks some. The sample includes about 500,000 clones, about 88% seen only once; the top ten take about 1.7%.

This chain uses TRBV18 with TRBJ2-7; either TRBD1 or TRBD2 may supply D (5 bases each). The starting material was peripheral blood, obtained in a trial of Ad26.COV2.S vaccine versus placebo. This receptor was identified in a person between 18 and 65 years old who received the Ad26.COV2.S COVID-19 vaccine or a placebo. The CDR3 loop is CASSKTDYYEQYF. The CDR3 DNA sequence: TGTGCCAGCTCAAAGACAGACTACTACGAGCAGTACTTC.